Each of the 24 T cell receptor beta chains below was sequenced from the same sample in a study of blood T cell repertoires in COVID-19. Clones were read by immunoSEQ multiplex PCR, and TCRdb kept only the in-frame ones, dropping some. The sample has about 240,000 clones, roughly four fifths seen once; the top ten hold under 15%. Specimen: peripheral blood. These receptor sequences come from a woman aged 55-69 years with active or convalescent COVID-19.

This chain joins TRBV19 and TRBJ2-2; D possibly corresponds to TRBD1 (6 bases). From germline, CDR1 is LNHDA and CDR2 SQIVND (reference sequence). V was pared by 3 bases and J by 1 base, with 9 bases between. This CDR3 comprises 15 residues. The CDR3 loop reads CASSIDRLNTGELFF. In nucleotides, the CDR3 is TGTGCCAGTAGTATCGACAGGCTGAACACCGGGGAGCTGTTTTTT.

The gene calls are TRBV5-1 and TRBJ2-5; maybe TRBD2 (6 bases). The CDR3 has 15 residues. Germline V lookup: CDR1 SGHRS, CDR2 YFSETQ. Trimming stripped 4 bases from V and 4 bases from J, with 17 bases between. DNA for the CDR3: TGCGCCAGCAGCGGAGGGGACCGGAGGGGAGAGACCCAGTACTTC. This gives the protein CASSGGDRRGETQYF.

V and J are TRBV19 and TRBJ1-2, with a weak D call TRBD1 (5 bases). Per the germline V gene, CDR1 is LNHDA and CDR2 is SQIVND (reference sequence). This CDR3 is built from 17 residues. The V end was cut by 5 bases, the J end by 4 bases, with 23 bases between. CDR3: CASSGTGGPPFSYGYTF. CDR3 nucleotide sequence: TGTGCCAGTAGTGGGACGGGGGGACCGCCCTTCTCCTATGGCTACACCTTC.

This CDR3 is CATSRGTSYEQYF. The CDR3 nucleotides are TGTGCCACCAGCAGAGGGACAAGCTACGAGCAGTACTTC. This sequence joins TRBV15 and TRBJ2-7; TRBD1 might be the D (5 bases). The CDR3 is 13 residues long. Germline CDR1 LNHNV, CDR2 YYDKDF (reference sequence). V was cut by 1 base and J by 3 bases, with 7 bases left in between.

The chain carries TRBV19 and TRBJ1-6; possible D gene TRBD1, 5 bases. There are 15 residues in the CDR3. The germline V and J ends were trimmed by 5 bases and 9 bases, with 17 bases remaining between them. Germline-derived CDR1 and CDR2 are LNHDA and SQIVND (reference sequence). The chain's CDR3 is CASSPQREGISPLHF. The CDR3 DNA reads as TGTGCCAGTAGTCCCCAGCGGGAGGGGATTTCACCCCTCCACTTT.

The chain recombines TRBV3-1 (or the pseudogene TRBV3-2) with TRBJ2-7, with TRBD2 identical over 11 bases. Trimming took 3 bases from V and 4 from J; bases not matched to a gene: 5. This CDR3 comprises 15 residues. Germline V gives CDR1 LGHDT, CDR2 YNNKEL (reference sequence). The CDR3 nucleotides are TGTGCCAGCAGCCATGTACTAGCGGGGGCATACGAGCAGTACTTC. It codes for CASSHVLAGAYEQYF.

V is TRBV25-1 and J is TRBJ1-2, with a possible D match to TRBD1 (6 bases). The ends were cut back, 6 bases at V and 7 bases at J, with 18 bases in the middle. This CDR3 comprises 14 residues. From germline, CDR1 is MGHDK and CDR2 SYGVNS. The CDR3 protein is CASSPIGGQGGYTF. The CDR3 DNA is TGTGCCAGCAGCCCCATCGGGGGGCAGGGTGGCTACACCTTC.

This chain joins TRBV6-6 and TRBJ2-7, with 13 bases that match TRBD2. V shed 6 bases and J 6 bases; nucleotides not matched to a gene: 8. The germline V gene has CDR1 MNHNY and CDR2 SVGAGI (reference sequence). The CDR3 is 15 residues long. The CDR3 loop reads CASSGRTSGGVEQYF. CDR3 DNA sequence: TGTGCCAGCAGCGGACGGACTAGCGGGGGAGTCGAGCAGTACTTC.

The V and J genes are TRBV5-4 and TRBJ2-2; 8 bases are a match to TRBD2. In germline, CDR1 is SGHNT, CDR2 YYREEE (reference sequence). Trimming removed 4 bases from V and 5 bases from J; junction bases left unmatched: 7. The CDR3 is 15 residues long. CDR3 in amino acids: CASSPRGGWTGELFF. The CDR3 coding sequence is TGTGCCAGCAGCCCCCGGGGGGGGTGGACCGGGGAGCTGTTTTTT.

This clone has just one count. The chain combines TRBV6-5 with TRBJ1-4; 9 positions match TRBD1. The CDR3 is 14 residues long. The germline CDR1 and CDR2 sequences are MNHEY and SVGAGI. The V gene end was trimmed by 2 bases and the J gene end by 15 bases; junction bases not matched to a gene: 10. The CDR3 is CASSYRPGTGPVFF. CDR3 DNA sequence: TGTGCCAGCAGTTACCGTCCCGGGACAGGGCCGGTGTTTTTT.

The DNA for the CDR3 is TGTGCCAGCAGGCCGGGACAGTCTAATTCACCCCTCCACTTT. It is translated as CASRPGQSNSPLHF. The V gene is TRBV2, the J gene TRBJ1-6; 7 positions match TRBD1. V was clipped by 6 bases and J by 6 bases; unmatched bases: 5. Looked up from germline, CDR1 is SNHLY and CDR2 is FYNNEI. The CDR3 is made up of 14 amino acids. The full variable domain, rest sourced from reference TRBV2 and TRBJ1-6, is EPEVTQTPSHQVTQMGQEVILRCVPISNHLYFYWYRQILGQKVEFLVSFYNNEISEKSEIFDDQFSVERPDGSNFTLKIRSTKLEDSAMYFCASRPGQSNSPLHFGNGTRLTVT.

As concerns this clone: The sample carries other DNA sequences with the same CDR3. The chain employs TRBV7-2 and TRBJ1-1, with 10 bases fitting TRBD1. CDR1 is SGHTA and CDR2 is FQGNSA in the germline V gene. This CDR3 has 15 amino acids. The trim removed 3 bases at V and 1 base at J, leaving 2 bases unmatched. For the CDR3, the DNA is TGTGCCAGCAGCTTTAGGACAGGGGGGAACACTGAAGCTTTCTTT. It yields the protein CASSFRTGGNTEAFF. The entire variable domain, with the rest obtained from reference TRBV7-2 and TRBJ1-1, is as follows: GAGVSQSPSNKVTEKGKDVELRCDPISGHTALYWYRQSLGQGLEFLIYFQGNSAPDKSGLPSDRFSAERTGGSVSTLTIQRTQQEDSAVYLCASSFRTGGNTEAFFGQGTRLTVV.

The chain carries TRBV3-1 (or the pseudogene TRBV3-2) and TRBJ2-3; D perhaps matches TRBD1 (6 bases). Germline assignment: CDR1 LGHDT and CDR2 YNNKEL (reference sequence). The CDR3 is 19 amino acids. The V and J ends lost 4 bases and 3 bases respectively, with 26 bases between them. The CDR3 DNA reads TGTGCCAGCAGCCCAACCTCTAGGTGGGGGCGTTCTCAAACAGATACGCAGTATTTT. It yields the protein CASSPTSRWGRSQTDTQYF.

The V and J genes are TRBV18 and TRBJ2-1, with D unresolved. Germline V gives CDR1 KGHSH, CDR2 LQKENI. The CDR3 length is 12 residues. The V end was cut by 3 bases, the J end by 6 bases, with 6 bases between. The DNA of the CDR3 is TGTGCCAGCTCACCGGGCTCCAATGAGCAGTTCTTC. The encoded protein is CASSPGSNEQFF.

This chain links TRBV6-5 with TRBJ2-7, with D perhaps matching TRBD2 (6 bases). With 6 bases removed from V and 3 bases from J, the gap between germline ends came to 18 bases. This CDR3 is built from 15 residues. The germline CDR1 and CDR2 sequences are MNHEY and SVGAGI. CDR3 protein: CASSPSRGRGYEQYF. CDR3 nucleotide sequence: TGTGCCAGCAGCCCCTCGCGGGGCCGGGGCTACGAGCAGTACTTC.

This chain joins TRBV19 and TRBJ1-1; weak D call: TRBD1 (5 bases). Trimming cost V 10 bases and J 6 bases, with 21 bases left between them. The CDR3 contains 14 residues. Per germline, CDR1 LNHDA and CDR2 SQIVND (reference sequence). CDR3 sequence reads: CATQYGDPGAEAFF. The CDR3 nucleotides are TGTGCCACCCAATATGGGGACCCGGGGGCTGAAGCTTTCTTT.

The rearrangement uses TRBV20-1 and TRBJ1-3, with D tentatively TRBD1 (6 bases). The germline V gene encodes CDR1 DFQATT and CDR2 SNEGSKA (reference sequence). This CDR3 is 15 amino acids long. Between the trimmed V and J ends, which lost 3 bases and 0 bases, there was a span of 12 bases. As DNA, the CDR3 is TGCAGTGCTAGTGCTAGACAGGCCTCTGGAAACACCATATATTTT. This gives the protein CSASARQASGNTIYF.

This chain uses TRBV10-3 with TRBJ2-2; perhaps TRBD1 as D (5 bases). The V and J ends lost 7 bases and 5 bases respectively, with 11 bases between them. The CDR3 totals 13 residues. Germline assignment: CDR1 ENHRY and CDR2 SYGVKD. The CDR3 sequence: CAITPRATGELFF. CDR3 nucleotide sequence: TGTGCCATCACCCCCAGGGCTACCGGGGAGCTGTTTTTT.

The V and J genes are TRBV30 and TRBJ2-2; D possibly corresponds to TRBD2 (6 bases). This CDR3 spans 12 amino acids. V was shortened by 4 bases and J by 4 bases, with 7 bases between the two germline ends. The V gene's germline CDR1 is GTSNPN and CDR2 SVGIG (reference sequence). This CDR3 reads CAWTRGTGELFF. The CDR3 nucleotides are TGTGCCTGGACGCGGGGCACCGGGGAGCTGTTTTTT.

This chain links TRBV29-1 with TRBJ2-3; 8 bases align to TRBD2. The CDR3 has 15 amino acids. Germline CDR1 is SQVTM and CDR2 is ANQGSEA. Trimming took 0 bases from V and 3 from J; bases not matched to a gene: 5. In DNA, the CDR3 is TGCAGCGTTGAAGATGGCGCGGGGGGAACAGATACGCAGTATTTT. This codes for CSVEDGAGGTDTQYF.

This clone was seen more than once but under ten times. CDR3: CASSLTGGQQETQYF. CDR3 in DNA: TGCGCCAGCAGCTTGACGGGGGGGCAGCAAGAGACCCAGTACTTC. This rearrangement joins TRBV5-1 to TRBJ2-5; 8 bases are a match to TRBD2. The CDR3 runs to 15 residues. V lost 1 base and J lost 2; bases outside the gene matches: 4. Germline V gene sequence: CDR1 SGHRS, CDR2 YFSETQ.

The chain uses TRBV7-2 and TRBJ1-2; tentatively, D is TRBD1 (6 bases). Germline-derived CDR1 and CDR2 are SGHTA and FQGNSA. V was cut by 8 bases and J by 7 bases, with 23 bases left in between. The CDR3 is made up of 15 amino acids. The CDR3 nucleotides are TGTGCCAGCTCCGTGGCGGGGGCGTGGGGAAGTGGCTACACCTTC. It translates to CASSVAGAWGSGYTF. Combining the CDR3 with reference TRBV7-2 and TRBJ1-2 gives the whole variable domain GAGVSQSPSNKVTEKGKDVELRCDPISGHTALYWYRQSLGQGLEFLIYFQGNSAPDKSGLPSDRFSAERTGGSVSTLTIQRTQQEDSAVYLCASSVAGAWGSGYTFGSGTRLTVV.

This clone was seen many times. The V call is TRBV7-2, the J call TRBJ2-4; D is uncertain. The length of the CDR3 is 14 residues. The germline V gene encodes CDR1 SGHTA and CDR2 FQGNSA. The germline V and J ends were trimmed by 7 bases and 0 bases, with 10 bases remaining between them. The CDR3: CASTTALAKNIQYF. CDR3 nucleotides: TGTGCCAGCACCACAGCACTAGCCAAAAACATTCAGTACTTC.

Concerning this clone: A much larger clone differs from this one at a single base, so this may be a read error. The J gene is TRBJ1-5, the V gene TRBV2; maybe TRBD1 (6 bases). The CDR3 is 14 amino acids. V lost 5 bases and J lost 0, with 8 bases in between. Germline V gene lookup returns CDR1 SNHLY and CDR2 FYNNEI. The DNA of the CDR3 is TGTGCCAGCAGTACAGGGAATAGCAATCAGCCCCAGCATTTT. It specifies CASSTGNSNQPQHF.